The rows below give T cell receptor beta chains drawn from one sample of a study of identical twins. TCRdb processed the 5' RACE reads anew with MiXCR; each CDR3 protein has one entry. In the table there are approximately 600,000 distinct CDR3 sequences, 9.5% to 10% of which are singletons. These data were likewise used in another study, on yellow fever vaccine responses in identical twins.

Sequencing was performed on PBMCs. Receptors were obtained from a young woman in good health. Each CDR3 is given with its conserved first and last residue. The D gene is left open where the match is weak. The size entry is marked missing in some rows and otherwise reads once, few, many or a size class.

size: few
J: TRBJ2-1
V: TRBV12-3/TRBV12-4
D: TRBD2
CDR3: CASSITSGSGYEQFF
DNA: TGTGCCAGCAGTATTACTAGCGGGAGTGGATATGAGCAGTTCTTC

size: few
J: TRBJ1-2
V: TRBV18
D: .
CDR3: CASSQQENYGYTF
DNA: TGTGCCAGCTCTCAACAGGAGAACTATGGCTACACCTTC

size: many
J: TRBJ1-2
V: TRBV7-9
D: .
CDR3: CASSLAGTSNYGYTF
DNA: TGTGCCAGCAGCTTAGCCGGGACATCGAACTATGGCTACACCTTC

size: many
J: TRBJ2-7
V: TRBV4-3
D: .
CDR3: CASSQDGSGLYEQYF
DNA: TGCGCCAGCAGCCAAGATGGGAGCGGACTCTACGAGCAGTACTTC

size: few
J: TRBJ2-1
V: TRBV7-6
D: TRBD2
CDR3: CASSASRTSGSNEQFF
DNA: TGTGCCAGCAGCGCCTCTCGGACTAGCGGGAGCAATGAGCAGTTCTTC

size: .
J: TRBJ1-5
V: TRBV6-2/TRBV6-3
D: .
CDR3: CASLDLSRLDQPQHF
DNA: TGTGCCAGCCTCGATTTATCAAGGCTCGACCAGCCCCAGCATTTT

size: .
J: TRBJ2-5
V: TRBV7-2
D: TRBD1
CDR3: CASSLGDRAGETQYF
DNA: TGTGCCAGCAGCTTAGGGGACAGGGCCGGAGAGACCCAGTACTTC

size: .
J: TRBJ2-3
V: TRBV7-2
D: TRBD2
CDR3: CASSLRRGGGTDTQYF
DNA: TGTGCCAGCAGCTTACGACGGGGGGGTGGGACAGATACGCAGTATTTT

size: few
J: TRBJ2-3
V: TRBV6-4
D: TRBD2
CDR3: CASSDGGGSADTQYF
DNA: TGTGCCAGCAGTGACGGGGGGGGTAGTGCAGATACGCAGTATTTT

size: .
J: TRBJ2-7
V: TRBV4-3
D: TRBD2
CDR3: CASSQLREVHEQYF
DNA: TGCGCCAGCAGCCAACTACGGGAGGTTCACGAGCAGTACTTC

size: many
J: TRBJ1-4
V: TRBV7-9
D: .
CDR3: CASSSGWAGGNEKLFF
DNA: TGTGCCAGCAGCTCCGGATGGGCAGGCGGTAATGAAAAACTGTTTTTT

size: few
J: TRBJ2-3
V: TRBV10-3
D: TRBD2
CDR3: CAIRGLAASTDTQYF
DNA: TGTGCCATCAGGGGGCTAGCGGCCAGCACAGATACGCAGTATTTT

size: few
J: TRBJ1-2
V: TRBV5-1
D: TRBD1
CDR3: CASSLVGQGQGYTF
DNA: TGCGCCAGCAGCTTGGTGGGACAGGGTCAAGGCTACACCTTC

size: many
J: TRBJ1-5
V: TRBV10-3
D: TRBD1
CDR3: CAISEPNPGQGGQPQHF
DNA: TGTGCCATCAGTGAGCCGAACCCCGGACAGGGCGGACAGCCCCAGCATTTT

size: few
J: TRBJ2-5
V: TRBV10-3
D: .
CDR3: CATTRQIQETQYF
DNA: TGTGCCACTACACGACAGATTCAAGAGACCCAGTACTTC

size: .
J: TRBJ2-5
V: TRBV3-1
D: TRBD2
CDR3: CASSHWSAGGEETQYF
DNA: TGTGCCAGCAGCCATTGGTCAGCGGGGGGGGAAGAGACCCAGTACTTC

size: many
J: TRBJ2-1
V: TRBV29-1
D: .
CDR3: CSVHIQGRGGFNEQFF
DNA: TGCAGCGTTCACATACAGGGTAGGGGGGGGTTCAATGAGCAGTTCTTC

size: many
J: TRBJ1-1
V: TRBV6-6
D: .
CDR3: CASSPGMNTEAFF
DNA: TGTGCCAGCAGTCCCGGGATGAACACTGAAGCTTTCTTT

size: .
J: TRBJ2-1
V: TRBV29-1
D: .
CDR3: CSVGSFGAGDNEQFF
DNA: TGCAGCGTTGGGTCGTTTGGGGCAGGGGACAATGAGCAGTTCTTC

size: few
J: TRBJ2-2
V: TRBV30
D: TRBD2
CDR3: CAHRLVAGANTGELFF
DNA: TGTGCCCACCGTCTGGTAGCGGGGGCGAACACCGGGGAGCTGTTTTTT

size: few
J: TRBJ1-2
V: TRBV5-1
D: .
CDR3: CASNPGGPIDPYGYTF
DNA: TGCGCCAGCAACCCCGGGGGGCCGATCGACCCCTATGGCTACACCTTC

size: .
J: TRBJ2-4
V: TRBV7-2
D: TRBD2
CDR3: CASVAGGGNIQYF
DNA: TGTGCCAGCGTGGCGGGAGGGGGAAACATTCAGTACTTC

size: .
J: TRBJ2-5
V: TRBV21-1
D: .
CDR3: CASSKGSGLLAGPETQYF
DNA: TGTGCCAGCAGCAAAGGATCAGGGCTTCTGGCCGGTCCCGAGACCCAGTACTTC

size: many
J: TRBJ2-3
V: TRBV6-5
D: .
CDR3: CASRTSADTQYF
DNA: TGTGCCAGCAGGACTAGTGCAGATACGCAGTATTTT

size: .
J: TRBJ1-4
V: TRBV6-5
D: .
CDR3: CASSYLPLNAEKLFF
DNA: TGTGCCAGCAGTTACCTCCCCTTGAATGCTGAAAAACTGTTTTTT

size: many
J: TRBJ1-5
V: TRBV15
D: .
CDR3: CATSRVAYSNQPQHF
DNA: TGTGCCACCAGCAGAGTAGCGTATAGCAATCAGCCCCAGCATTTT

size: many
J: TRBJ2-1
V: TRBV12-5
D: .
CDR3: CASGLWDSGNEQFF
DNA: TGTGCTAGTGGTTTGTGGGACTCGGGTAATGAGCAGTTCTTC

size: many
J: TRBJ1-1
V: TRBV27
D: .
CDR3: CASSSKETGRNTEAFF
DNA: TGTGCCAGCAGTTCGAAAGAAACAGGGAGGAACACTGAAGCTTTCTTT

size: few
J: TRBJ2-2
V: TRBV15
D: .
CDR3: CATRRKGVNTGELFF
DNA: TGTGCCACCAGAAGGAAGGGGGTCAACACCGGGGAGCTGTTTTTT

size: many
J: TRBJ2-5
V: TRBV11-2
D: TRBD2
CDR3: CASSLDPLSGRAGTQYF
DNA: TGTGCCAGCAGCTTAGACCCCCTGAGCGGGAGGGCGGGGACCCAGTACTTC

size: .
J: TRBJ1-1
V: TRBV29-1
D: .
CDR3: CSVEDPRANTEAFF
DNA: TGCAGCGTTGAAGATCCAAGGGCGAACACTGAAGCTTTCTTT

size: .
J: TRBJ2-3
V: TRBV28
D: TRBD2
CDR3: CASSFYGGRRGISTDTQYF
DNA: TGTGCCAGCAGTTTTTACGGCGGGAGAAGGGGTATTAGCACAGATACGCAGTATTTT

size: many
J: TRBJ2-3
V: TRBV7-2
D: TRBD2
CDR3: CASSLGSGGADTQYF
DNA: TGTGCCAGCAGCTTAGGAAGCGGGGGGGCAGATACGCAGTATTTT

size: many
J: TRBJ2-1
V: TRBV2
D: TRBD2
CDR3: CASSKGLAGSYNEQFF
DNA: TGTGCCAGCAGTAAGGGACTAGCGGGGTCCTACAATGAGCAGTTCTTC

size: many
J: TRBJ2-1
V: TRBV30
D: TRBD1
CDR3: CAWMHGQGLPYNEQFF
DNA: TGTGCCTGGATGCACGGACAGGGGCTACCCTACAATGAGCAGTTCTTC

size: .
J: TRBJ2-3
V: TRBV24-1
D: .
CDR3: CATSDFRFGSTQYF
DNA: TGTGCCACCAGTGATTTTAGATTTGGTTCTACGCAGTATTTT